This is a list of T cell receptor beta chains from one sample in a study of CD8 T cells in Susac syndrome. One entry per CDR3 protein, called by TCRdb with MiXCR from the immunoSEQ multiplex PCR reads. In the table there are more than 200,000 distinct CDR3 sequences, around 90% of which are singletons. The specimen sequenced was CD8+ T cells from PBMCs. The receptor source for this set is a human donor with multiple sclerosis. The CDR3 runs from the conserved cysteine through the conserved F or W. The order of the fields is V gene, clone size, J gene, D gene, CDR3 DNA, CDR3 protein. D genes are given only for firm matches. Size values are once, few and many counts, or a class for expanded clones, and some rows have none.

>TRBV29-1|NA|TRBJ2-5|TRBD2
TGCAGCGTTGAAACTAGCGGACAAGAGACCCAGTACTTC
CSVETSGQETQYF
>TRBV10-2|NA|TRBJ2-2|NA
TGCGCCAGCAGTGAGTCCTTCTTGAGGACCGGGGAGCTGTTTTTT
CASSESFLRTGELFF
>TRBV6-6|NA|TRBJ2-1|NA
TGTGCCAGCACCTTAAACGGGGACTCCTACAATGAGCAGTTCTTC
CASTLNGDSYNEQFF
>TRBV12-3/TRBV12-4|NA|TRBJ2-7|NA
TGTGCCAGCAGTTCCACAGATACCCCCTCCTACGAGCAGTACTTC
CASSSTDTPSYEQYF
>TRBV12-3/TRBV12-4|NA|TRBJ2-6|NA
TGTGCCAGCAGTTCGGACGGTGACTCTGGGGCCAACGTCCTGACTTTC
CASSSDGDSGANVLTF
>TRBV9|NA|TRBJ2-1|TRBD2
TGTGCCAGCAGCGTAGGATTAGAGCGGGAGGGGGGTAAGTTCTTC
CASSVGLEREGGKFF
>TRBV27|NA|TRBJ2-7|TRBD2
TGTGCCAGCAGTACTGGACTCACCGGGGGGGAGCAGTACTTC
CASSTGLTGGEQYF
>TRBV27|NA|TRBJ2-7|NA
TGTGCCAGCAGGACCGAGGAGGGCTACGAGCAGTACTTC
CASRTEEGYEQYF
>TRBV10-3|NA|TRBJ2-3|TRBD2
TGTGCCATCAGTGAGTCCGGGACTAGCGGGAGGGCCCCTACAGATACGCAGTATTTT
CAISESGTSGRAPTDTQYF
>TRBV6-2/TRBV6-3|NA|TRBJ2-2|TRBD2
TGTGCCAGCAGTTACTCACTAGCGGGAGGCCAAAACACCGGGGAGCTGTTTTTT
CASSYSLAGGQNTGELFF
>TRBV19|NA|TRBJ2-1|TRBD2
TGTGCCAGCCGAGTGACTAGCGGGGGGTCCTCCTACAATGAGCAGTTCTTC
CASRVTSGGSSYNEQFF
>TRBV12-3/TRBV12-4|NA|TRBJ1-1|NA
TGTGCCAGCAGTTTTTTGAGGGAGAACACTGAAGCTTTCTTT
CASSFLRENTEAFF
>TRBV6-6|NA|TRBJ2-1|NA
TGTGCCAGCAGTTGGTCAGCCTTCGGGAATGAGCAGTTCTTC
CASSWSAFGNEQFF
>TRBV4-3|NA|TRBJ2-1|TRBD2
TGCGCCAGCAGCCAAGATCTGGGCGGGAGGCCCAATGAGCAGTTCTTC
CASSQDLGGRPNEQFF
>TRBV5-5|NA|TRBJ1-1|NA
TGTGCCAGCAGCTTAGAGAGTTGGAACACTGAAGCTTTCTTT
CASSLESWNTEAFF
>TRBV4-1|NA|TRBJ2-2|NA
TGCGCCAGCAGCCTTATAGCGGCCAACACCGGGGAGCTGTTTTTT
CASSLIAANTGELFF
>TRBV19|NA|TRBJ2-1|NA
TGTGCCAGTAGCACTCTGGTGGGGGCCAATGAGCAGTTCTTC
CASSTLVGANEQFF
>TRBV6-2/TRBV6-3|NA|TRBJ2-7|TRBD2
TGTGCCAGCAGTCCGGGACTAGCGGGAATCTACGAGCAGTACTTC
CASSPGLAGIYEQYF
>TRBV7-9|NA|TRBJ2-7|NA
TGTGCCAGCAGCCCCTCAGGTGGCGGCCATATCCACGAGCAGTACTTC
CASSPSGGGHIHEQYF
>TRBV12-3/TRBV12-4|few|TRBJ2-5|NA
TGTGCCAGCAGTTTTCGAGGAGCGGAGACCCAGTACTTC
CASSFRGAETQYF
>TRBV9|NA|TRBJ1-2|NA
TGTGCCAGCAGTCGAGGAGACGGCTATGGCTACACCTTC
CASSRGDGYGYTF
>TRBV7-9|once|TRBJ2-7|TRBD1
TGTGCCAGCAGCTTAGGGGGCGGGGACAGGGGGTACGAGCAGTACTTC
CASSLGGGDRGYEQYF
>TRBV7-9|NA|TRBJ1-1|NA
TGTGCCAGCAGCTTAGTTTCGGAGAACACTGAAGCTTTCTTT
CASSLVSENTEAFF